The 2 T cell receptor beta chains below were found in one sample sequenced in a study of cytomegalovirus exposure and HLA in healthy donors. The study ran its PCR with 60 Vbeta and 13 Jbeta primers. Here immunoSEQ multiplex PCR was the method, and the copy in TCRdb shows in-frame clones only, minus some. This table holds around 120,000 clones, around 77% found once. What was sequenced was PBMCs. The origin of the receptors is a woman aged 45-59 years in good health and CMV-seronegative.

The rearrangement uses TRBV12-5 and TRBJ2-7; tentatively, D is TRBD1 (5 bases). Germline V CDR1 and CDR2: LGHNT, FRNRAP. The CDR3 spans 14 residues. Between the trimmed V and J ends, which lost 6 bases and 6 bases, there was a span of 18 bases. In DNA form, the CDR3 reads TGTGCTAGTGGGCAGGGTAATCCCCCTCGCGAGCAGTACGTC. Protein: CASGQGNPPREQYV.

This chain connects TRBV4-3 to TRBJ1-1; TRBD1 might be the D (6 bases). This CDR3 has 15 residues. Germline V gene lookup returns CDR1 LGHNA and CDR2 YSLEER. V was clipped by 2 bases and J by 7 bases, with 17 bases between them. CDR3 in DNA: TGCGCCAGCAGCCAAAACGGACAGCCTTTGATTGAAGCTTTCTTT. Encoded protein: CASSQNGQPLIEAFF.